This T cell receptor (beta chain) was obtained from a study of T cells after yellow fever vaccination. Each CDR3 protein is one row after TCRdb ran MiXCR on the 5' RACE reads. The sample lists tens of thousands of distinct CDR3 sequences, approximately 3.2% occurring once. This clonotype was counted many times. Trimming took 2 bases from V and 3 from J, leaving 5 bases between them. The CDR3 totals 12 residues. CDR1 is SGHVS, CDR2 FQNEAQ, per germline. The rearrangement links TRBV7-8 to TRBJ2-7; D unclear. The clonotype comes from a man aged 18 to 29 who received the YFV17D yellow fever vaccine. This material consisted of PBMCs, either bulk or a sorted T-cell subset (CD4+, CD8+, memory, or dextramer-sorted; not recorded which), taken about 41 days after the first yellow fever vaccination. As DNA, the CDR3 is TGTGCCAGCAGCTTATCGGTCTACGAGCAGTACTTC. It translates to CASSLSVYEQYF.